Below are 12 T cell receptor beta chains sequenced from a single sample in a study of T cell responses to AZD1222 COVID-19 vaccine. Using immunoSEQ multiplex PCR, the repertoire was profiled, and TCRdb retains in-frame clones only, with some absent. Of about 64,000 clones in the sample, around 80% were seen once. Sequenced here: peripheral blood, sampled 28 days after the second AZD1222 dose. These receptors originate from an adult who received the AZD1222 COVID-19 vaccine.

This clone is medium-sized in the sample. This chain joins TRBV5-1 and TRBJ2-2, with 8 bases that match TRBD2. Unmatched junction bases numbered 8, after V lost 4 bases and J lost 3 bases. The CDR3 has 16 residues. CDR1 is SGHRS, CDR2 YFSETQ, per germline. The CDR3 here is CASSSSGALDTGELFF. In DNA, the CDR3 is TGCGCCAGCAGCAGTAGCGGGGCTCTGGACACCGGGGAGCTGTTTTTT.

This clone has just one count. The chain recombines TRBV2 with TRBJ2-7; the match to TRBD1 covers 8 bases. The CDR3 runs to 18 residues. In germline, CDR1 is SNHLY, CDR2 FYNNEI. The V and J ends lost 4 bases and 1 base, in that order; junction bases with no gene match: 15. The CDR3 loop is CASSVSDRDILTSYEQYF. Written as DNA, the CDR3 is TGTGCCAGCAGTGTATCGGACAGGGATATTTTAACTTCCTACGAGCAGTACTTC.

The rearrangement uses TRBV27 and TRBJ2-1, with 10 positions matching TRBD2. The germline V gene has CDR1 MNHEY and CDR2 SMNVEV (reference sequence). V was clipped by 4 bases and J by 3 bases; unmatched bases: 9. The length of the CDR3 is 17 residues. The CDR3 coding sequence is TGTGCCAGCAGTTCACCTACTGAGCGGGGGGGCTACAATGAGCAGTTCTTC. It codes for CASSSPTERGGYNEQFF.

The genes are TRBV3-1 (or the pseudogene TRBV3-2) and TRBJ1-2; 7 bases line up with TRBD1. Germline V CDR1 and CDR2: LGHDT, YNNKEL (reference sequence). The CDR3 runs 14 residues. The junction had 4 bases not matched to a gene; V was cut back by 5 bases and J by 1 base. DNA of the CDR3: TGTGCCAGCAGCAGACAGGGAAGTAACTATGGCTACACCTTC. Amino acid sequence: CASSRQGSNYGYTF.

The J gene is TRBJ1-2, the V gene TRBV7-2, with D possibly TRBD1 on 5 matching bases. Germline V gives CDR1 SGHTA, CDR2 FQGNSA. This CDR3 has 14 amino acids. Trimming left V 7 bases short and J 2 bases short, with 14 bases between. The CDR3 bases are TGTGCCAGCACCGGGAGGGGCTCAAACTATGGCTACACCTTC. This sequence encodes CASTGRGSNYGYTF.

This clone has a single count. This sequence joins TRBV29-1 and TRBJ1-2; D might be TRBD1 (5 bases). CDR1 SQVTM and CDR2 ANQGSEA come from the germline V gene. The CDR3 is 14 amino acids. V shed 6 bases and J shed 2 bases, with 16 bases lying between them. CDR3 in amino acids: CSVESIQGNYGYTF. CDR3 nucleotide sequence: TGCAGCGTAGAGTCCATTCAGGGAAACTATGGCTACACCTTC. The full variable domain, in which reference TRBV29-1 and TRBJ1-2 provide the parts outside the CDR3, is SAVISQKPSRDICQRGTSLTIQCQVDSQVTMMFWYRQQPGQSLTLIATANQGSEATYESGFVIDKFPISRPNLTFSTLTVSNMSPEDSSIYLCSVESIQGNYGYTFGSGTRLTVV.

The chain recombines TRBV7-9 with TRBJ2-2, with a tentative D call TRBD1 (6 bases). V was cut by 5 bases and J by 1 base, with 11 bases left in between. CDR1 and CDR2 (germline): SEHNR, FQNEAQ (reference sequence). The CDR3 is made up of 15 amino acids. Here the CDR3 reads CASSPGQRNTGELFF. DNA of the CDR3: TGTGCCAGCAGCCCTGGACAGAGGAACACCGGGGAGCTGTTTTTT. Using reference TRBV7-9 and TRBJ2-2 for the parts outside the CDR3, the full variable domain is DTGVSQNPRHKITKRGQNVTFRCDPISEHNRLYWYRQTLGQGPEFLTYFQNEAQLEKSRLLSDRFSAERPKGSFSTLEIQRTEQGDSAMYLCASSPGQRNTGELFFGEGSRLTVL.

CDR3 residues: CASSQTAGATQETQYF. Written as DNA, the CDR3 is TGTGCCAGCAGCCAGACGGCGGGGGCCACTCAAGAGACCCAGTACTTC. This chain connects TRBV14 to TRBJ2-5, with D tentatively TRBD2 (7 bases). V was shortened by 3 bases and J by 2 bases, with 16 bases between the two germline ends. The V gene's germline CDR1 is SGHDN and CDR2 FVKESK. The CDR3 is made up of 16 amino acids.

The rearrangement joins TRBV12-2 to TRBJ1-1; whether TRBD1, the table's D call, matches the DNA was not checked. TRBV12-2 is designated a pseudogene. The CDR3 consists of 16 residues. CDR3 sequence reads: CASRFATGFGNTEAFF. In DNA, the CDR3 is TGTGCAAGTCGCTTCGCGACAGGGTTCGGGAACACTGAAGCTTTCTTT.

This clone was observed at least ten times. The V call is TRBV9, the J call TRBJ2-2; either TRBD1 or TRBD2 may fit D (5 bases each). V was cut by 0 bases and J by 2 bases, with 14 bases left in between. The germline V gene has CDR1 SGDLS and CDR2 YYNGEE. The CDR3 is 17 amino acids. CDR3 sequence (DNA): TGTGCCAGCAGCGTAGGGTCGGGGACGATAAACACCGGGGAGCTGTTTTTT. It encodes CASSVGSGTINTGELFF.

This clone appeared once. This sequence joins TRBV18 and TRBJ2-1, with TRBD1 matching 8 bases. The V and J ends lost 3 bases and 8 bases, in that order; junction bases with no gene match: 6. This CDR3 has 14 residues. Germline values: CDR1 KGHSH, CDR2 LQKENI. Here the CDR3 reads CASSPRTGSDEQFF. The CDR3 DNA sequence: TGTGCCAGCTCACCCCGGACAGGGTCGGATGAGCAGTTCTTC.

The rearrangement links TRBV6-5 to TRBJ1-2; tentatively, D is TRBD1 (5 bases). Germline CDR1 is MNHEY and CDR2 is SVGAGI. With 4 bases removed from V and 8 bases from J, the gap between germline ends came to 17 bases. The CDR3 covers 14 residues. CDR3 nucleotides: TGTGCCAGCAGTTTCGACAGCGCCGGGGAGGGCTACACCTTC. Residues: CASSFDSAGEGYTF.